Listed here are 27 T cell receptor beta chains from one sample, sequenced in a study of neurological immune-mediated disorders. TCRdb re-derived calls from the 5' RACE reads in MiXCR, one entry per CDR3 protein. This sample carries 35,000 or so distinct CDR3 sequences, less than 3.5% of them seen once, and the ten largest clones take 7.5% to 8.5%. Documented time point: longitudinal time-point 1 (baseline). The sequencing input was PBMCs. All receptors derive from a woman in her fifties or sixties with multiple sclerosis.

This clonotype was observed at least ten times. This chain joins TRBV18 and TRBJ1-3; weak D call: TRBD1 (6 bases). Trimming took off 2 bases at V and 0 bases at J, with 14 bases between the two ends. The CDR3 runs 17 residues. In germline, CDR1 is KGHSH, CDR2 LQKENI. CDR3 in DNA: TGTGCCAGCTCACCAACCCCACAGGGAACCTCTGGAAACACCATATATTTT. It encodes CASSPTPQGTSGNTIYF.

The table lists this clonotype with many counts. J is TRBJ2-7 and V is TRBV20-1; TRBD2 agrees at 8 bases. V lost 4 bases and J lost 3; bases outside the gene matches: 11. The CDR3 sequence is 15 residues long. In germline, CDR1 is DFQATT, CDR2 SNEGSKA (reference sequence). The CDR3 DNA reads TGCAGTGCTAAACCTATCGCGGGGGGTTACTACGAGCAGTACTTC. It translates to CSAKPIAGGYYEQYF.

This clonotype was picked up many times. The chain is built from TRBV6-1 and TRBJ2-3; D ambiguous. Germline lookup yields CDR1 MNHNS and CDR2 SASEGT. The CDR3 runs 13 residues. The ends were cut back, 2 bases at V and 2 bases at J, with 5 bases in the middle. The CDR3 bases are TGTGCCAGCAGTGAATCCATCACAGATACGCAGTATTTT. Amino acids: CASSESITDTQYF.

This clonotype was found a few times. Since a much larger clone is just one base distant, this may be a read error. The CDR3 reads CASRDDRGGENQYF. The DNA for the CDR3 is TGTGCCAGCAGGGACGACAGGGGAGGGGAGAACCAGTACTTC. The rearrangement links TRBV6-5 to TRBJ2-5; TRBD1 is a possible D gene (8 bases). CDR3 length: 14 amino acids. CDR1 MNHEY and CDR2 SVGAGI come from the germline V gene.

This clonotype was found many times. V usage is TRBV20-1 and J usage is TRBJ2-5; D may correspond to TRBD1 or TRBD2 (6 bases each). V was clipped by 7 bases and J by 4 bases, with 16 bases between them. Germline V gene sequence: CDR1 DFQATT, CDR2 SNEGSKA (reference sequence). The CDR3 is made up of 13 amino acids. The CDR3 DNA reads as TGCAGTGTACCGGCTGGGGGGCTAGAGACCCAGTACTTC. This encodes CSVPAGGLETQYF.

This clonotype occurred many times. The chain employs TRBV20-1 and TRBJ2-4, with D perhaps given as TRBD1 or TRBD2 (6 bases each). Trimming stripped 4 bases from V and 4 bases from J, with 17 bases between. Germline loops: CDR1 DFQATT, CDR2 SNEGSKA (reference sequence). This CDR3 has 15 residues. The CDR3 DNA is TGCAGTGCTAAGGACATAGGGGGGCCAAAAAACATTCAGTACTTC. Protein sequence: CSAKDIGGPKNIQYF.

There are many counts of this clonotype. The genes are TRBV29-1 and TRBJ2-7; D is perhaps TRBD1 or TRBD2 (5 bases each). V was clipped by 6 bases and J by 2 bases, with 20 bases between them. This CDR3 region has 15 residues. The germline V gene encodes CDR1 SQVTM and CDR2 ANQGSEA. DNA for the CDR3: TGCAGCGTGGGTCCCCCGGGACCGAAGGCCTACGAGCAGTACTTC. It translates to CSVGPPGPKAYEQYF.

The chain couples TRBV12-5 to TRBJ1-5; 7 bases map to TRBD1. Per germline, CDR1 LGHNT and CDR2 FRNRAP. The CDR3 extends over 13 amino acids. J lost 5 bases, V lost 7 bases, and 5 bases had no gene match. The CDR3 loop reads CASAQGMDQPQHF. In DNA, the CDR3 is TGTGCTAGTGCACAGGGGATGGATCAGCCCCAGCATTTT.

This clonotype was recorded many times. No DNA is shown, since the ends of the CDR3 on it are uncertain; the CDR3 is the one TCRdb lists. The J gene is TRBJ2-1, the V gene TRBV5-5; the table names TRBD1, a call not compared with the DNA. Germline CDR1 SGHKS, CDR2 YYEKEE (reference sequence). Ends included, the CDR3 has 14 residues. The CDR3: CASSTSGGSNEQFF.

This clonotype was counted ten times or more. The V and J genes are TRBV10-3 and TRBJ2-4; 7 bases fit TRBD1. The CDR3 runs 13 residues. V dropped 8 bases and J dropped 1; count of bases not matched to a gene: 2. CDR1 and CDR2 from the germline V gene are ENHRY and SYGVKD. The CDR3 DNA sequence: TGTGCCATCTTGGACAGGGCCAAAAACATTCAGTACTTC. It is translated as CAILDRAKNIQYF.

This clonotype has ten or more counts. The V gene is TRBV20-1, the J gene TRBJ2-5; possibly TRBD2 for D (6 bases). Per germline, CDR1 DFQATT and CDR2 SNEGSKA (reference sequence). The V and J ends lost 0 bases and 1 base respectively, with 12 bases between them. The CDR3 length is 15 residues. This CDR3 is CSARDGLAPQETQYF. As DNA, the CDR3 is TGCAGTGCTAGAGATGGCCTAGCGCCCCAAGAGACCCAGTACTTC.

This clonotype was detected ten times or more. This sequence joins TRBV5-1 and TRBJ2-7; the D is unclear. The V gene's germline CDR1 is SGHRS and CDR2 YFSETQ. This CDR3 is built from 11 residues. Trimming stripped 4 bases from V and 5 bases from J, with 7 bases between. CDR3 in amino acids: CASSPGDEQYF. DNA of the CDR3: TGCGCCAGCAGCCCTGGGGACGAGCAGTACTTC.

This clonotype was detected ten times or more. The rearrangement links TRBV20-1 to TRBJ1-6, with D possibly being TRBD1 (6 bases). The V gene lost 3 bases and the J gene lost 7 bases, with 7 bases spanning the gap. The CDR3 consists of 12 residues. Germline CDR1 and CDR2: DFQATT and SNEGSKA (reference sequence). The CDR3 loop is CSARRGNSPLHF. DNA of the CDR3: TGCAGTGCTAGGAGGGGGAATTCACCCCTCCACTTT.

This clonotype was detected many times. The chain joins TRBV5-1 to TRBJ2-7, with D perhaps TRBD1 or TRBD2 (5 bases each). The CDR3 sequence is 17 residues long. V was clipped by 0 bases and J by 6 bases, with 22 bases between them. CDR1 is SGHRS, CDR2 YFSETQ, per germline. In nucleotides, the CDR3 is TGCGCCAGCAGCTTGGTCGGGTTATCCTCAGGGAGCGGCGAGCAGTACTTC. It translates to CASSLVGLSSGSGEQYF.

This clonotype occurred many times. The chain links TRBV5-6 to TRBJ1-5, with a tentative D call TRBD1 (6 bases). The germline gives CDR1 SGHDT, CDR2 YYEEEE. Trimming took 4 bases from V and 5 from J, leaving 22 bases between them. The CDR3 is 17 amino acids. CDR3 sequence: CASSPTGHSHGDQPQHF. The CDR3 nucleotides are TGTGCCAGCAGCCCGACGGGACACTCTCACGGAGATCAGCCCCAGCATTTT.

This clonotype was observed at least ten times. This sequence joins TRBV7-9 and TRBJ2-1, with 15 bases identical to TRBD2. CDR1 and CDR2 (germline): SEHNR, FQNEAQ (reference sequence). The CDR3 loop spans 18 amino acids. J was trimmed by 7 bases and V by 6 bases; bases with no gene match: 13. This CDR3 is CASRRTSGGASLFNEQFF. The CDR3 coding sequence is TGTGCCAGCAGACGGACTAGCGGGGGGGCCTCCCTCTTTAATGAGCAGTTCTTC.

This clonotype was seen repeatedly, ten times or more. This rearrangement joins TRBV14 to TRBJ1-3; D call uncertain. The CDR3 runs 12 residues. Trimming shortened V by 2 bases and J by 4 bases, and 3 bases separated the two germline ends. Germline CDR1 is SGHDN and CDR2 is FVKESK. The CDR3 loop is CASSQSGNTIYF. The DNA for the CDR3 is TGTGCCAGCAGCCAATCCGGAAACACCATATATTTT.

This clonotype came up a few times. A much larger clonotype is one base distant, so this may be a read error. V and J are TRBV5-1 and TRBJ1-1, with D perhaps matching TRBD1 (5 bases). V lost 4 bases, J lost 0 bases, and 16 bases lay in between. CDR1 is SGHRS, CDR2 YFSETQ, per germline. The CDR3 runs to 16 residues. CDR3 sequence reads: CASSPGKGIMNTEAFF. Written as DNA, the CDR3 is TGCGCCAGCAGCCCAGGGAAAGGGATCATGAACACTGAAGCTTTCTTT.

This clonotype was observed a single time. One end of the junction is discordant with germline, which a read error may explain. The chain joins TRBV10-3 to TRBJ2-7; 13 bases are a match to TRBD2. The CDR3 spans 17 residues. Germline loops: CDR1 ENHRY, CDR2 SYGVKD. The DNA for the CDR3 is TGTGCCATCAGTGGACTAGCGGGGGGTTTATCTTCCTACGAGCGGTACTTC. It codes for CAISGLAGGLSSYERYF.

This clonotype was picked up many times. Here the CDR3 DNA reads TGTGCCAGCAGTTTGGGACAAAACTACGAGCAGTACTTC. It yields the protein CASSLGQNYEQYF. The chain is built from TRBV12-3 or TRBV12-4 and TRBJ2-7, with D tentatively TRBD1 (6 bases). V lost 3 bases and J 3 bases, leaving 9 bases between the germline ends. The CDR3 is made up of 13 amino acids.

This clonotype has a handful of counts. An end of the junction differs from the germline gene, which may be a read error. The chain couples TRBV6-5 to TRBJ1-6, with TRBD1 matching over 7 bases. The CDR3 runs to 14 residues. The germline V gene encodes CDR1 MNHEY and CDR2 SVGAGI. The CDR3, as DNA: TGTGCCAGCAGACAGGGGACTACTAATTCAACCCTCAACTTT. Translation: CASRQGTTNSTLNF.

This clonotype was detected ten times or more. V is TRBV27 and J is TRBJ2-7; D is uncertain. The germline gives CDR1 MNHEY, CDR2 SMNVEV (reference sequence). This CDR3 region has 14 residues. The ends were cut back, 1 base at V and 3 bases at J, with 10 bases in the middle. CDR3 residues: CASSLYGSNYEQYF. The CDR3 region has the DNA TGTGCCAGCAGTTTATACGGCAGCAACTACGAGCAGTACTTC.

This clonotype was detected ten times or more. The chain has TRBV10-3 and TRBJ1-4; 9 bases fit TRBD1. The CDR3 totals 14 residues. Unmatched junction bases numbered 0, after V lost 0 bases and J lost 7 bases. Per the germline V gene, CDR1 is ENHRY and CDR2 is SYGVKD. CDR3 region: CAISESTGGEKLFF. CDR3 coding DNA: TGTGCCATCAGTGAGTCGACAGGGGGTGAAAAACTGTTTTTT.

This clonotype came up many times. The rearrangement uses TRBV29-1 and TRBJ2-7; 10 nucleotides agree with TRBD1. The germline V gene has CDR1 SQVTM and CDR2 ANQGSEA. Losses at the gene ends were 7 bases for V and 8 bases for J; bases not matched to a gene: 11. The CDR3 consists of 13 residues. In nucleotides, the CDR3 is TGCAGCGGTTCGACAGGGGGCGCTGAAAAGCAGTACTTC. It is translated as CSGSTGGAEKQYF.

This clonotype was seen repeatedly, ten times or more. The rearrangement joins TRBV27 to TRBJ2-6; a weak D match, TRBD2 (5 bases). V was shortened by 7 bases and J by 1 base, with 11 bases between the two germline ends. The CDR3 is made up of 15 amino acids. The germline gives CDR1 MNHEY, CDR2 SMNVEV (reference sequence). CDR3 sequence (DNA): TGTGCCAGCACCTCTCCGGGGTCTGGGGCCAACGTCCTGACTTTC. This gives the protein CASTSPGSGANVLTF.

This clonotype occurred many times. The V and J genes are TRBV2 and TRBJ2-1, with 7 nucleotides matching TRBD2. V lost 5 bases and J lost 6; bases outside the gene matches: 16. Germline-derived CDR1 and CDR2 are SNHLY and FYNNEI. The CDR3 sequence is 17 residues long. As DNA, the CDR3 is TGTGCCAGCAGTAGACAACCGGGAGGCCCGGGGGGCAATGAGCAGTTCTTC. Its translation: CASSRQPGGPGGNEQFF.

This clonotype was seen repeatedly, ten times or more. The CDR3 DNA sequence: TGCAGTGCTGGGAGGGGGGGGGCCGTCGGGACCCAGTACTTC. Translated, it gives CSAGRGGAVGTQYF. The rearrangement uses TRBV20-1 and TRBJ2-5; a possible D gene is TRBD2 (7 bases). CDR1 is DFQATT, CDR2 SNEGSKA, per germline (reference sequence). Trimming took 5 bases from V and 7 from J, leaving 20 bases between them. CDR3 length: 14 amino acids.